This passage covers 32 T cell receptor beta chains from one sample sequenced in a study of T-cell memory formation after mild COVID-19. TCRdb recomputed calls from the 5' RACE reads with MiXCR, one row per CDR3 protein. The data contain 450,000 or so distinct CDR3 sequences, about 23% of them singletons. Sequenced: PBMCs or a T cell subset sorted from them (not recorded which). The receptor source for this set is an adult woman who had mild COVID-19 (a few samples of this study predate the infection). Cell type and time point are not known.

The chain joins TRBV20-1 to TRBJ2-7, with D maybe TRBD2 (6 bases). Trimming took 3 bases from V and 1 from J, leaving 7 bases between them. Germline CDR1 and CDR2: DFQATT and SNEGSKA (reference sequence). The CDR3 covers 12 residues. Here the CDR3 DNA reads TGCAGTGCTAGCGGGAGTTCCTACGAGCAGTACTTC. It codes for CSASGSSYEQYF.

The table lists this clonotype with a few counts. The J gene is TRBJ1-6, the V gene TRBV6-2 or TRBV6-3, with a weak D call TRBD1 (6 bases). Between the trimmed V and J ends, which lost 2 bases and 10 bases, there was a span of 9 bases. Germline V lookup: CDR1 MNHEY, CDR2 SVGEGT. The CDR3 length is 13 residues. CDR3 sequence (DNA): TGTGCCAGCAGTTACAGGGGGAGGTCACCCCTCCACTTT. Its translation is CASSYRGRSPLHF.

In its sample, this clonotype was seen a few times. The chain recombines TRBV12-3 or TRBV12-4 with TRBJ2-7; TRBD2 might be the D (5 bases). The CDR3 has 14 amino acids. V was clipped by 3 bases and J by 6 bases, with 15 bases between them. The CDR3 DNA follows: TGTGCCAGCAGTTTGCGGGTTTCAGGCAGCGAGCAGTACTTC. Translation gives CASSLRVSGSEQYF.

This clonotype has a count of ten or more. CDR3 sequence: CASSLQGGTGEGYTF. The CDR3 DNA reads TGTGCCAGCAGTTTACAAGGCGGGACAGGGGAAGGCTACACCTTC. This rearrangement joins TRBV12-3 or TRBV12-4 to TRBJ1-2; 10 bases are a match to TRBD1. This CDR3 is 15 amino acids long. J was trimmed by 8 bases and V by 2 bases; bases with no gene match: 8.

The CDR3 nucleotides are TGTGCCAGCAGCTTCGGTGGCGTGTTCGAACACTCTGGGGCCAACGTCCTGACTTTC. It is translated as CASSFGGVFEHSGANVLTF. The rearrangement uses TRBV7-8 and TRBJ2-6; no definite D call. The CDR3 runs 19 residues. Trimming stripped 3 bases from V and 0 bases from J, with 18 bases between. Germline-derived CDR1 and CDR2 are SGHVS and FQNEAQ.

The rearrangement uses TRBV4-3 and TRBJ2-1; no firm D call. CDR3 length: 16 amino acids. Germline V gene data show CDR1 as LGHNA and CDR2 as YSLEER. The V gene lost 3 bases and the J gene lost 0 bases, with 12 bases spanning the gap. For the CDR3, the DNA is TGCGCCAGCAGCCATGTATTGAAGAGCTCCTACAATGAGCAGTTCTTC. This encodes CASSHVLKSSYNEQFF.

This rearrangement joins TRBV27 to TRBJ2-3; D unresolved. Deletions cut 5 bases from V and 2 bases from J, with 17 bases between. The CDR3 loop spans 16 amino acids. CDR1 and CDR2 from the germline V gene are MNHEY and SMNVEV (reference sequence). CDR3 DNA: TGTGCCAGCAGTGTTTCCGGGCCCCGCAACACAGATACGCAGTATTTT. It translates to CASSVSGPRNTDTQYF.

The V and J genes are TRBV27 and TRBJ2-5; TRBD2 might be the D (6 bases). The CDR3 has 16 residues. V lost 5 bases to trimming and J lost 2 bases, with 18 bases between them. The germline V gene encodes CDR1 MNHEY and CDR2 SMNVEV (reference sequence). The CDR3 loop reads CASSHHSGLPQETQYF. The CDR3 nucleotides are TGTGCCAGCAGTCACCACTCGGGACTTCCGCAAGAGACCCAGTACTTC.

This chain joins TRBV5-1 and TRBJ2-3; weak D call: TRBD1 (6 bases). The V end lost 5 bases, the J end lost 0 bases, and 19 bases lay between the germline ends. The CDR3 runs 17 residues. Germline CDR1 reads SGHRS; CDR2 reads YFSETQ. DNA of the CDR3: TGCGCCAGCAGTTCTGGTCAAGGGGGAGCTAGCACAGATACGCAGTATTTT. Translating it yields CASSSGQGGASTDTQYF.

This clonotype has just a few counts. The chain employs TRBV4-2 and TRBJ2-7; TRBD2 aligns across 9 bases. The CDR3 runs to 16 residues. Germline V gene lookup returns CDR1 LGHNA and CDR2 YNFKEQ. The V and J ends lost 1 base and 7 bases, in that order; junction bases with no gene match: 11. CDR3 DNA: TGTGCCAGCAGCCAAGGGTTCCTAGCGGGGTCTGGAGAGCAGTACTTC. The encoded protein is CASSQGFLAGSGEQYF.

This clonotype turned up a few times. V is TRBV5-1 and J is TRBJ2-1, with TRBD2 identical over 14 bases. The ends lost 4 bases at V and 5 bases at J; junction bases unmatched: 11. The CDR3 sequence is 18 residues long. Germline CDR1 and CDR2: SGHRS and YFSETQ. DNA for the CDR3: TGCGCCAGCAGCGCCGCGAGGACTAGCGGGAGGAGCAACAATGAGCAGTTCTTC. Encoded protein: CASSAARTSGRSNNEQFF.

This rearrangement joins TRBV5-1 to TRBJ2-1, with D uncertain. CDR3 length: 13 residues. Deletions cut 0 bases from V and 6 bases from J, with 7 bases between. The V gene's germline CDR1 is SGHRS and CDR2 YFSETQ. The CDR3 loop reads CASSLEGFNEQFF. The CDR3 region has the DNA TGCGCCAGCAGCTTGGAAGGTTTCAATGAGCAGTTCTTC. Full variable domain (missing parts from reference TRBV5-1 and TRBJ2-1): KAGVTQTPRYLIKTRGQQVTLSCSPISGHRSVSWYQQTPGQGLQFLFEYFSETQRNKGNFPGRFSGRQFSNSRSEMNVSTLELGDSALYLCASSLEGFNEQFFGPGTRLTVL.

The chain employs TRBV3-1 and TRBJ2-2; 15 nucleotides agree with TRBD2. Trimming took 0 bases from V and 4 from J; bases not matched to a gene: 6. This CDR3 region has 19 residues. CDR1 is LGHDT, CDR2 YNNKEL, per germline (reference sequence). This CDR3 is CASSQDRGLAGGSTGELFF. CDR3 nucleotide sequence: TGTGCCAGCAGCCAAGATCGGGGACTAGCGGGGGGCAGCACCGGGGAGCTGTTTTTT.

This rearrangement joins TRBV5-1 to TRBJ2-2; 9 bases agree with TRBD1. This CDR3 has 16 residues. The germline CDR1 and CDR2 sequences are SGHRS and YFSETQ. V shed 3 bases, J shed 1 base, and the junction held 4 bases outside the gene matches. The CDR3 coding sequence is TGCGCCAGCAGCTCCACAGGGGGCTTGAACACCGGGGAGCTGTTTTTT. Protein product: CASSSTGGLNTGELFF.

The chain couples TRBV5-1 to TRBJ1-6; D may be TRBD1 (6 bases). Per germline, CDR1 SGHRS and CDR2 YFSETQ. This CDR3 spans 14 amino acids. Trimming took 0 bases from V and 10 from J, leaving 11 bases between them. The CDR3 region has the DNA TGCGCCAGCAGCTTGGTACAGGGACAATCACCCCTCCACTTT. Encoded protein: CASSLVQGQSPLHF.

The CDR3 DNA reads as TGCAGTGCAAAGGCTGAAGCTTTCTTT. Residues: CSAKAEAFF. The chain carries TRBV20-1 and TRBJ1-1; D is uncertain. Germline lookup yields CDR1 DFQATT and CDR2 SNEGSKA (reference sequence). Trimming removed 6 bases from V and 6 bases from J, with 5 bases in between. The CDR3 contains 9 residues.

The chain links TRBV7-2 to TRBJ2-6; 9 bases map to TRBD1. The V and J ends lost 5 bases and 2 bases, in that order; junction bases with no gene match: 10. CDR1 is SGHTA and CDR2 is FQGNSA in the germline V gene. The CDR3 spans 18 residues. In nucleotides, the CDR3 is TGTGCCAGCAGCGCGGGACAGGGATTTGTGCCTGGGGCCAACGTCCTGACTTTC. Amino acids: CASSAGQGFVPGANVLTF.

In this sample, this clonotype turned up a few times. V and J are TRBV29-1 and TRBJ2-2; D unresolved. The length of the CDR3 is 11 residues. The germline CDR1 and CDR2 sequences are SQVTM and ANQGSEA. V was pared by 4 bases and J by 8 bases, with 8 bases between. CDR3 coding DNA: TGCAGCGTTGCGAAAGCGGGGGAGCTGTTTTTT. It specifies CSVAKAGELFF.

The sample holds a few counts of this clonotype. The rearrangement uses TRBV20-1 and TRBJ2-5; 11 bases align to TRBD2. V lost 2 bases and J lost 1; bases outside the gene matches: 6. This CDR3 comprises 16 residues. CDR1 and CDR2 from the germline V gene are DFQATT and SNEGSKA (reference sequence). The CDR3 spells CSARSPLAGGQETQYF. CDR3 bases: TGCAGTGCTAGATCTCCCCTAGCGGGAGGCCAAGAGACCCAGTACTTC.

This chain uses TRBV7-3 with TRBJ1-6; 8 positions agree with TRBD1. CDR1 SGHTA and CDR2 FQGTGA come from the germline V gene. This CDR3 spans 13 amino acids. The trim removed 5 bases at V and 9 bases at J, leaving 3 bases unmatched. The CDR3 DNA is TGTGCCAGCAGCCCCGGACAGGGTTCACCCCTCCACTTT. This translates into CASSPGQGSPLHF.

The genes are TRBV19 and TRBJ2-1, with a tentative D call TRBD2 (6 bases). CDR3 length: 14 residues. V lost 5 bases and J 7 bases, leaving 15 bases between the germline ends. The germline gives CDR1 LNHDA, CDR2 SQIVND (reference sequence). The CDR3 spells CASSAGGGGNEQFF. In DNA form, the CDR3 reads TGTGCCAGTAGTGCCGGGGGAGGTGGGAATGAGCAGTTCTTC.

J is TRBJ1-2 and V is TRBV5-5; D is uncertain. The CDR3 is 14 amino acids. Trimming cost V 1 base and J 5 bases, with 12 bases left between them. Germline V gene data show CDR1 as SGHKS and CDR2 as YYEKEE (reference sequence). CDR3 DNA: TGTGCCAGCAGCTTGAGCAGGTTTCGATATGGCTACACCTTC. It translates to CASSLSRFRYGYTF.

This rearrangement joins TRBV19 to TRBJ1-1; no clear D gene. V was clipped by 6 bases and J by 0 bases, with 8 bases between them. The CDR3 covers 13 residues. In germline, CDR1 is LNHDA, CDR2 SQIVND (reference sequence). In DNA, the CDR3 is TGTGCCAGTAGCGGACGTGTGAACACTGAAGCTTTCTTT. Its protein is CASSGRVNTEAFF.

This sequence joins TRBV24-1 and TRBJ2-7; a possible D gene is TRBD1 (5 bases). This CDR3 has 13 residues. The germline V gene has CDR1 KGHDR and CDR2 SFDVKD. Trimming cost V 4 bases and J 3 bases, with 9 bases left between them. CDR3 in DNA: TGTGCCACCAGTGACACCGACAGCTACGAGCAGTACTTC. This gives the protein CATSDTDSYEQYF.

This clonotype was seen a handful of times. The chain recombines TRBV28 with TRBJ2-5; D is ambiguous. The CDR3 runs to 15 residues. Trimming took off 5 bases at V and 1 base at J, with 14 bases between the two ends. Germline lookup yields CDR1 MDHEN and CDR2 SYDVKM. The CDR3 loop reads CASSVGPALQETQYF. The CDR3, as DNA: TGTGCCAGCAGTGTTGGGCCCGCCCTCCAAGAGACCCAGTACTTC.

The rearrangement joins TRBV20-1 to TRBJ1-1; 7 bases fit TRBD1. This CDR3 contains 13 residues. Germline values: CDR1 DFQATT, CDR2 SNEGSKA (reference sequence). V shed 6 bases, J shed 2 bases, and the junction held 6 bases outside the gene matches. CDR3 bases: TGCAGTGCAATGGACAGGCTTAACACTGAAGCTTTCTTT. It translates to CSAMDRLNTEAFF.

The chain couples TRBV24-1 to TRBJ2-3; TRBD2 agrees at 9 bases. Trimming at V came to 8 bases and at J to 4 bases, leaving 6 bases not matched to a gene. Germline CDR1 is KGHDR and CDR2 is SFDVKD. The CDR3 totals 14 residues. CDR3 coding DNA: TGTGCCACCACCAGTAGCGGGAGCGCAGATACGCAGTATTTT. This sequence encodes CATTSSGSADTQYF.

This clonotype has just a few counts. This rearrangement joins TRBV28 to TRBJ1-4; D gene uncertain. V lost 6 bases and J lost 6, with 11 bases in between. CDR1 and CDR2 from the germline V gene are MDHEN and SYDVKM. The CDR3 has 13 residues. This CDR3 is CASSLSGDEKLFF. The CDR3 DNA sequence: TGTGCCAGCAGCCTTTCAGGTGATGAAAAACTGTTTTTT.

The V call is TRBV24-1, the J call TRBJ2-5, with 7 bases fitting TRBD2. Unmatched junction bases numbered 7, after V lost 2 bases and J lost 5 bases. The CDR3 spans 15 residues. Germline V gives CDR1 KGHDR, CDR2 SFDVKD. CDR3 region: CATSDSERDWETQYF. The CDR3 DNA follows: TGTGCCACCAGTGATTCTGAGCGGGATTGGGAGACCCAGTACTTC.

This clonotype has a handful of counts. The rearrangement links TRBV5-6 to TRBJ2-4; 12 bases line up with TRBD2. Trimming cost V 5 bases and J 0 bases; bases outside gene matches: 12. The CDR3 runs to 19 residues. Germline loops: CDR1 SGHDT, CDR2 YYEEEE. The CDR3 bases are TGTGCCAGCAGGTGGTCTGCGCTAGCGGGGGGGCGAGCCAAAAACATTCAGTACTTC. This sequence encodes CASRWSALAGGRAKNIQYF.

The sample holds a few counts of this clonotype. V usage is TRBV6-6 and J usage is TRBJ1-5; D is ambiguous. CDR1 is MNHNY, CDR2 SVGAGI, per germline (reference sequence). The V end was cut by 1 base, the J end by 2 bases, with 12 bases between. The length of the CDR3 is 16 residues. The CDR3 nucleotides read TGTGCCAGCAGTTACTTCGGGGTTCAAGGCAATCAGCCCCAGCATTTT. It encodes CASSYFGVQGNQPQHF.

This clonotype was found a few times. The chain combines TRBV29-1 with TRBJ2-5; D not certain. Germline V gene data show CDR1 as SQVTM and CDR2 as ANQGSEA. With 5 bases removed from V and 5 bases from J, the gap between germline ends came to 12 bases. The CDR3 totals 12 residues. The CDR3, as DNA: TGCAGCGTTTCCTCTCGGTGGGAGACCCAGTACTTC. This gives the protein CSVSSRWETQYF.